The 26 T cell receptor beta chains reported below all come from one sample, sequenced in a study of T cell repertoires in cytomegalovirus infection. No antigen has been identified for these receptors. MiXCR was run by TCRdb on the reads, yielding one entry per CDR3 protein. There are roughly 730,000 distinct CDR3 sequences in the sample; roughly 33% occur only once, and approximately 18% lies in the top ten. The material was cultured PBMCs, obtained from culture after CMV antigen stimulation. These TCRs come from a human donor in good health (CMV status not recorded). Some clones in this sample may be carry-over from other donors' samples.

This clonotype was observed a handful of times. This rearrangement joins TRBV6-2 or TRBV6-3 to TRBJ2-5, with D unresolved. This CDR3 region has 14 residues. Germline V gives CDR1 MNHEY, CDR2 SVGEGT. Deletions cut 2 bases from V and 1 base from J, with 8 bases between. The CDR3 loop reads CASSYSDGQETQYF. CDR3 coding DNA: TGTGCCAGCAGTTACAGCGACGGCCAAGAGACCCAGTACTTC.

The V and J genes are TRBV5-4 and TRBJ2-3; 13 bases map to TRBD2. V was pared by 1 base and J by 6 bases, with 8 bases of the junction left unmatched. Per germline, CDR1 SGHNT and CDR2 YYREEE (reference sequence). The CDR3 is made up of 17 amino acids. The CDR3 is CASSLKLAGGWMDTQYF. As DNA, the CDR3 is TGTGCCAGCAGCTTGAAACTAGCGGGAGGGTGGATGGATACGCAGTATTTT.

The chain uses TRBV12-3 or TRBV12-4 and TRBJ1-4, with unresolved D. V was cut by 5 bases and J by 6 bases, with 10 bases left in between. The CDR3 runs 13 residues. CDR3 sequence: CASSESGYEKLFF. The CDR3 DNA reads TGTGCCAGCAGTGAGAGTGGTTATGAAAAACTGTTTTTT.

The V gene is TRBV5-6, the J gene TRBJ2-7; the match to TRBD1 covers 9 bases. The CDR3 contains 14 residues. CDR1 and CDR2 (germline): SGHDT, YYEEEE. Trimming at V came to 5 bases and at J to 4 bases, leaving 7 bases not matched to a gene. CDR3 DNA: TGTGCCAGCAGAAGACAGGGGGGATTTTACGAGCAGTACTTC. As protein: CASRRQGGFYEQYF.

The genes are TRBV11-1 and TRBJ1-6; D is perhaps TRBD1 (6 bases). Germline CDR1 is SGHAT and CDR2 is FQDESV (reference sequence). The CDR3 loop spans 13 amino acids. V shed 2 bases and J shed 11 bases, with 10 bases lying between them. CDR3 sequence (DNA): TGTGCCAGCAGCTTACGAGGGGGTACACCCCTCCACTTT. Its protein product is CASSLRGGTPLHF. The full variable domain, completed using reference TRBV11-1 and TRBJ1-6, is EAEVAQSPRYKITEKSQAVAFWCDPISGHATLYWYRQILGQGPELLVQFQDESVVDDSQLPKDRFSAERLKGVDSTLKIQPAELGDSAMYLCASSLRGGTPLHFGNGTRLTVT.

Only a few counts were recorded for this clonotype. The CDR3 coding sequence is TGCAGCGTCCTAGGGACAGCCATTACGGTCACTGAAGCTTTCTTT. It translates to CSVLGTAITVTEAFF. The chain employs TRBV29-1 and TRBJ1-1; TRBD1 aligns across 7 bases. The CDR3 spans 15 residues. V was clipped by 6 bases and J by 4 bases; unmatched bases: 14. Germline lookup yields CDR1 SQVTM and CDR2 ANQGSEA.

This clonotype has just a few counts. This chain links TRBV3-1 with TRBJ2-2; no definite D call. The germline V gene encodes CDR1 LGHDT and CDR2 YNNKEL (reference sequence). Trimming left V 2 bases short and J 4 bases short, with 20 bases between. The CDR3 consists of 18 residues. CDR3 in DNA: TGTGCCAGCAGCCAAATGCTAAACTGGGCCCAAGCCACCGGGGAGCTGTTTTTT. Protein: CASSQMLNWAQATGELFF.

There are a few counts of this clonotype. The genes are TRBV7-9 and TRBJ1-4; no reliable D call. The CDR3 covers 13 residues. V dropped 2 bases and J dropped 5 bases, with 6 bases sitting between them. Germline assignment: CDR1 SEHNR and CDR2 FQNEAQ (reference sequence). The CDR3 DNA sequence: TGTGCCAGCAGCTTACAGCGAAATGAAAAACTGTTTTTT. It encodes CASSLQRNEKLFF.

The genes are TRBV6-5 and TRBJ1-3; tentative D call: TRBD1 (6 bases). The germline V gene encodes CDR1 MNHEY and CDR2 SVGAGI. V lost 2 bases, J lost 4 bases, and 12 bases lay in between. There are 15 residues in the CDR3. CDR3: CASSYNGGEGNTIYF. The CDR3 nucleotides are TGTGCCAGCAGTTACAACGGGGGCGAGGGAAACACCATATATTTT.

The chain combines TRBV7-6 with TRBJ2-2; 8 bases map to TRBD1. Germline trimming cut 0 bases from V and 4 bases from J; bases unmatched to any gene: 7. The CDR3 extends over 17 amino acids. Per the germline V gene, CDR1 is SGHVS and CDR2 is FNYEAQ. CDR3 DNA: TGTGCCAGCAGCTTAGCGCTCCAGGGGGCTGGCACCGGGGAGCTGTTTTTT. This codes for CASSLALQGAGTGELFF.

In its sample, this clonotype was seen once. The chain employs TRBV20-1 and TRBJ2-5; 10 bases are shared with TRBD2. Germline V lookup: CDR1 DFQATT, CDR2 SNEGSKA (reference sequence). Trimming cost V 3 bases and J 1 base; bases outside gene matches: 11. The CDR3 consists of 17 residues. The CDR3 loop reads CSARLFSGGLIQETQYF. The CDR3 bases are TGCAGTGCTAGGCTTTTTAGCGGGGGGCTAATCCAAGAGACCCAGTACTTC.

V gene TRBV11-2 combines with J gene TRBJ2-7; the D is unclear. Germline CDR1 is SGHAT and CDR2 is FQNNGV. V shed 6 bases and J shed 2 bases, with 5 bases lying between them. This CDR3 is 11 amino acids long. CDR3 residues: CASRSAYEQYF. The CDR3 DNA follows: TGTGCCAGCAGGTCTGCCTACGAGCAGTACTTC.

The rearrangement joins TRBV6-1 to TRBJ2-7, with TRBD1 matching 10 bases. The V gene end was trimmed by 9 bases and the J gene end by 3 bases; junction bases not matched to a gene: 11. The germline V gene has CDR1 MNHNS and CDR2 SASEGT. CDR3 length equals 15 residues. CDR3 sequence: CASTKGTGVYYEQYF. CDR3 nucleotide sequence: TGTGCCAGTACAAAGGGGACAGGGGTTTACTACGAGCAGTACTTC.

This chain uses TRBV12-5 with TRBJ2-2; D possibly corresponds to TRBD2 (5 bases). V was cut by 3 bases and J by 4 bases, with 15 bases left in between. This CDR3 spans 16 amino acids. Germline V lookup: CDR1 LGHNT, CDR2 FRNRAP. Here the CDR3 DNA reads TGTGCTAGTGGTTTTTGGCAGACGGCGGGCACCGGGGAGCTGTTTTTT. The encoded protein is CASGFWQTAGTGELFF.

This chain links TRBV12-3 or TRBV12-4 with TRBJ2-2; D is possibly TRBD2 (5 bases). The CDR3 is made up of 17 amino acids. V was trimmed by 5 bases and J by 2 bases, leaving 18 bases between them. The CDR3 DNA is TGTGCCAGCAGTCCCGGAGGCCGGAAGAGCAACACCGGGGAGCTGTTTTTT. Translation gives CASSPGGRKSNTGELFF.

The table lists this clonotype with a few counts. The V gene is TRBV7-2, the J gene TRBJ1-1, with D possibly TRBD1 on 5 matching bases. CDR3 size: 13 residues. The V end lost 5 bases, the J end lost 11 bases, and 18 bases lay between the germline ends. Germline-derived CDR1 and CDR2 are SGHTA and FQGNSA. In DNA form, the CDR3 reads TGTGCCAGCAGCCGAACAGGTTCACCTCGGGCTTTCTTT. Translated, it gives CASSRTGSPRAFF.

This clonotype has at least ten counts. This chain joins TRBV7-2 and TRBJ2-6; D not resolved. The germline CDR1 and CDR2 sequences are SGHTA and FQGNSA. The CDR3 runs to 14 residues. The V end lost 7 bases, the J end lost 0 bases, and 7 bases lay between the germline ends. The CDR3 bases are TGTGCCAGCAACCCCGGCTCTGGGGCCAACGTCCTGACTTTC. Amino acids: CASNPGSGANVLTF.

As regards this clonotype: Just one base apart from a much larger clone, this may be a read error. The chain carries TRBV7-2 and TRBJ2-1; D not certain. Trimming took off 7 bases at V and 7 bases at J, with 14 bases between the two ends. CDR1 SGHTA and CDR2 FQGNSA come from the germline V gene. The CDR3 runs to 13 residues. The CDR3 region is CASTLRWANEQFF. CDR3 DNA sequence: TGTGCCAGCACCCTAAGATGGGCTAATGAGCAGTTCTTC.

DNA for the CDR3: TGTGCCAGCAGCGCCGTGGGGTATACAGATACGCAGTATTTT. It is translated as CASSAVGYTDTQYF. The chain joins TRBV9 to TRBJ2-3; D unresolved. Germline V gene lookup returns CDR1 SGDLS and CDR2 YYNGEE. The V end was cut by 3 bases, the J end by 3 bases, with 11 bases between. The CDR3 is made up of 14 amino acids.

The chain links TRBV11-2 to TRBJ1-6; D remains ambiguous. Germline-derived CDR1 and CDR2 are SGHAT and FQNNGV. Trimming shortened V by 5 bases and J by 8 bases, and 10 bases separated the two germline ends. The CDR3 has 13 amino acids. This CDR3 is CASSRNDYSPLHF. In DNA form, the CDR3 reads TGTGCCAGCAGCCGTAACGATTATTCACCCCTCCACTTT.

The chain couples TRBV7-9 to TRBJ1-1; TRBD1 matches at 7 bases. Germline V gene lookup returns CDR1 SEHNR and CDR2 FQNEAQ (reference sequence). This CDR3 contains 14 residues. The V gene end was trimmed by 5 bases and the J gene end by 2 bases; junction bases not matched to a gene: 5. CDR3 DNA sequence: TGTGCCAGCAGCCCGGGACAGATCAACACTGAAGCTTTCTTT. Protein sequence: CASSPGQINTEAFF.

This chain connects TRBV12-3 or TRBV12-4 to TRBJ1-2; D remains ambiguous. The V gene lost 2 bases and the J gene lost 4 bases, with 8 bases spanning the gap. The length of the CDR3 is 13 residues. The CDR3 DNA reads as TGTGCCAGCAGTTTAATAGTTACCTATGGCTACACCTTC. As protein: CASSLIVTYGYTF.

The CDR3 DNA is TGTGCCAGCAGTTTGACGCGGGATCTCTCCGGGGAGCTGTTTTTT. Its protein is CASSLTRDLSGELFF. The chain is built from TRBV12-3 or TRBV12-4 and TRBJ2-2; D possibly corresponds to TRBD2 (6 bases). The CDR3 totals 15 residues. V was clipped by 3 bases and J by 6 bases, with 14 bases between them.

In DNA form, the CDR3 reads TGCAGTGCTAATTCCCGGGACTTGCAGTTCTTC. Its protein product is CSANSRDLQFF. The genes are TRBV20-1 and TRBJ2-1, with D tentatively TRBD2 (6 bases). The ends were cut back, 4 bases at V and 12 bases at J, with 13 bases in the middle. CDR3 length equals 11 residues. Germline loops: CDR1 DFQATT, CDR2 SNEGSKA (reference sequence).

The chain combines TRBV6-2 or TRBV6-3 with TRBJ1-5, with a possible D match to TRBD1 (5 bases). The CDR3 loop spans 16 amino acids. Germline lookup yields CDR1 MNHEY and CDR2 SVGEGT. Trimming left V 6 bases short and J 3 bases short, with 18 bases between. CDR3 DNA: TGTGCCAGCAGCTCCCGCGGGGGAGAAATCAATCAGCCCCAGCATTTT. Amino acid sequence: CASSSRGGEINQPQHF.

The chain has TRBV5-3 and TRBJ2-2; D unclear. TRBV5-3 is filed as an ORF, its function uncertain. This CDR3 contains 14 residues. V shed 8 bases and J shed 4 bases, with 15 bases lying between them. In DNA, the CDR3 is TGTGCCAGCAGCCGAAGGACCAGCACCGGGGAGCTGTTTTTT. Protein product: CASSRRTSTGELFF.